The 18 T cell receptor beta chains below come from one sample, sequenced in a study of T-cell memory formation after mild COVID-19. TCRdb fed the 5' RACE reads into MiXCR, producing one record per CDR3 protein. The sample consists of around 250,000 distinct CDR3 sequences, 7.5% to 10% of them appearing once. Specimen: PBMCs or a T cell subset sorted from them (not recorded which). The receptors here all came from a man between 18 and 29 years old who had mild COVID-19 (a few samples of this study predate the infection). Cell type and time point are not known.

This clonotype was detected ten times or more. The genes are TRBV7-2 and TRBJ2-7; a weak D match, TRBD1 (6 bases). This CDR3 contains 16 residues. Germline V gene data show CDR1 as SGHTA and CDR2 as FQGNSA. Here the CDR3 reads CASRTTGQGRSHEQYV. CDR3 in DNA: TGTGCCAGCAGAACTACGGGGCAGGGGCGCTCCCACGAGCAGTACGTC.

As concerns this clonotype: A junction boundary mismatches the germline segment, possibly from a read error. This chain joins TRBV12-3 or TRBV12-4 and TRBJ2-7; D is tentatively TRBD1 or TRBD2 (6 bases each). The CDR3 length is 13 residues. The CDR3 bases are TGTGCCAGCAGTCCGACCCCTGGGGGGCCGTGGTCTTTC. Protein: CASSPTPGGPWSF.

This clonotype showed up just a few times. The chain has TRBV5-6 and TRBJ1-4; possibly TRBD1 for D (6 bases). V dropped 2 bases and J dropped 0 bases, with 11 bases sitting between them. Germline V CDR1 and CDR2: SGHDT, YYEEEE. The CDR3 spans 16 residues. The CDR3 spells CASSFGTFATNEKLFF. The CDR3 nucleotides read TGTGCCAGCAGCTTCGGGACATTTGCAACTAATGAAAAACTGTTTTTT.

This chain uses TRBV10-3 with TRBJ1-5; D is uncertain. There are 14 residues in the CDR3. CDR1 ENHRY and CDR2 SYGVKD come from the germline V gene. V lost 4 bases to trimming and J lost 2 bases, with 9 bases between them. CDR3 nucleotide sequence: TGTGCCATCAGTGTAAGCGGGGGCAATCAGCCCCAGCATTTT. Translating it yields CAISVSGGNQPQHF.

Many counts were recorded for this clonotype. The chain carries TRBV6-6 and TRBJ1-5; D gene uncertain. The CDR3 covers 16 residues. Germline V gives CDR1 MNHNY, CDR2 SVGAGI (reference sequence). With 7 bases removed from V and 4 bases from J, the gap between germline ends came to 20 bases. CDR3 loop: CASTKDGYGLNQPQHF. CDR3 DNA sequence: TGTGCCAGCACCAAAGACGGCTACGGGTTAAATCAGCCCCAGCATTTT.

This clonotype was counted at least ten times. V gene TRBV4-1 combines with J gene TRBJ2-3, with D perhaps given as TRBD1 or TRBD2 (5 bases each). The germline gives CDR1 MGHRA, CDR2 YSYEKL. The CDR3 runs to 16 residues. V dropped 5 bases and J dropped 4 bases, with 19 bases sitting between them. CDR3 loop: CASSSIAPGLADTQYF. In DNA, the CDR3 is TGCGCCAGCAGCTCAATCGCGCCGGGGCTCGCAGATACGCAGTATTTT.

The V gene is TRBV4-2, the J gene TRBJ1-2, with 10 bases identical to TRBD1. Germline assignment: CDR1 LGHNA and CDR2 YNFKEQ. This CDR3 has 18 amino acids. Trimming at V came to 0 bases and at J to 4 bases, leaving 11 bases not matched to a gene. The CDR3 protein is CASSQEPGGTGVGYGYTF. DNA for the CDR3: TGTGCCAGCAGCCAAGAGCCTGGTGGGACAGGGGTTGGCTATGGCTACACCTTC.

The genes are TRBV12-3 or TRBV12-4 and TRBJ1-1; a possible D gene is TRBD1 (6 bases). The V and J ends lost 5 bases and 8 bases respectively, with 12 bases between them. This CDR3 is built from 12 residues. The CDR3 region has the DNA TGTGCCAGCAGTAAGGGCACAGGGGAAGCTTTCTTT. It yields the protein CASSKGTGEAFF.

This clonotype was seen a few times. The chain's CDR3 is CASRLSVSTDTQYF. For the CDR3, the DNA is TGTGCCAGCAGGCTAAGCGTAAGCACAGATACGCAGTATTTT. The V gene is TRBV27, the J gene TRBJ2-3; D unresolved. V shed 6 bases and J shed 0 bases, with 10 bases lying between them. Germline V gene sequence: CDR1 MNHEY, CDR2 SMNVEV (reference sequence). This CDR3 spans 14 amino acids.

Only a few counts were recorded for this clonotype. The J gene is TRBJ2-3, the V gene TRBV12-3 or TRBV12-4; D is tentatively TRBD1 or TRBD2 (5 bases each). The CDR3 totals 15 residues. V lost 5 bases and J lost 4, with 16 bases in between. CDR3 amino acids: CASSPDGTRPDTQYF. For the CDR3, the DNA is TGTGCCAGCAGTCCCGATGGGACCAGACCAGATACGCAGTATTTT.

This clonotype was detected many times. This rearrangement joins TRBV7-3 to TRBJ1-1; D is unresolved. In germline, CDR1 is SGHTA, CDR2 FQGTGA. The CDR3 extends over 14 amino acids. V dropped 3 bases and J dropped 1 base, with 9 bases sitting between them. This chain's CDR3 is CASSLNVGNTEAFF. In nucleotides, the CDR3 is TGTGCCAGCAGCTTGAATGTGGGGAACACTGAAGCTTTCTTT.

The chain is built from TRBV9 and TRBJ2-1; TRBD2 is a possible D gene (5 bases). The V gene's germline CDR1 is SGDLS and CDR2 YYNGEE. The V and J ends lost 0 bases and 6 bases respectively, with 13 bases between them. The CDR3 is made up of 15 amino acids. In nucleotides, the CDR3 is TGTGCCAGCAGCGTAGAGTGGCTAGCTTCCAATGAGCAGTTCTTC. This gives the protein CASSVEWLASNEQFF.

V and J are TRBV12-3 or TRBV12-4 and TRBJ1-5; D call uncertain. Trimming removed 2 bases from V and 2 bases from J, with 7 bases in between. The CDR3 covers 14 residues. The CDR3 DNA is TGTGCCAGCAGTTTACCCGGGGGCAATCAGCCCCAGCATTTT. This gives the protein CASSLPGGNQPQHF.

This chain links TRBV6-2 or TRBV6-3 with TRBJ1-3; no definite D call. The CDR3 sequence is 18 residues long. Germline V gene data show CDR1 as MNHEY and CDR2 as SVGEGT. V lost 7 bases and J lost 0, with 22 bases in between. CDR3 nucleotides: TGTGCCAGCACCGCGGAGAGGTGGGAAGGCAACTCTGGAAACACCATATATTTT. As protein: CASTAERWEGNSGNTIYF.

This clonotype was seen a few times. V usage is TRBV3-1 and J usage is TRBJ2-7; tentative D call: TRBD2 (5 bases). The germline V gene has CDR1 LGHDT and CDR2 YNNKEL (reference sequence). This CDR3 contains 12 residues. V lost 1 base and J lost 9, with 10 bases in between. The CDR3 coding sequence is TGTGCCAGCAGCCAAGTTATCCGGGGGCAGTACGTC. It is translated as CASSQVIRGQYV.

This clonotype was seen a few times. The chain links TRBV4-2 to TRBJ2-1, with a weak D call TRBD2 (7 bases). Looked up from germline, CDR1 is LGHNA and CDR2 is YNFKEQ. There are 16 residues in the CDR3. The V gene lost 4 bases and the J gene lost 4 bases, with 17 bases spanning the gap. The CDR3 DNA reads TGTGCCAGCAGCCCCCTTGCCGGGGGGCTGTACAATGAGCAGTTCTTC. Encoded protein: CASSPLAGGLYNEQFF.

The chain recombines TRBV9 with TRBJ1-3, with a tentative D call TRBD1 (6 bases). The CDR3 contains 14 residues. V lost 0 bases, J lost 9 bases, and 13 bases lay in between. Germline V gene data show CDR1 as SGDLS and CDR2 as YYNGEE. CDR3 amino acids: CASSVAPGEGTIYF. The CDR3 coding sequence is TGTGCCAGCAGCGTAGCCCCAGGGGAGGGCACCATATATTTT. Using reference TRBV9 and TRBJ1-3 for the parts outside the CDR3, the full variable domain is DSGVTQTPKHLITATGQRVTLRCSPRSGDLSVYWYQQSLDQGLQFLIQYYNGEERAKGNILERFSAQQFPDLHSELNLSSLELGDSALYFCASSVAPGEGTIYFGEGSWLTVV.

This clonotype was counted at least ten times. CDR3 sequence: CASSRAYEQYF. CDR3 sequence (DNA): TGTGCCAGCAGCCGAGCCTACGAGCAGTACTTC. The V gene is TRBV3-1, the J gene TRBJ2-7; D is unresolved. The CDR3 totals 11 residues. Trimming cost V 4 bases and J 2 bases, with 3 bases left between them. Germline V CDR1 and CDR2: LGHDT, YNNKEL (reference sequence).